This entry lists 6 T cell receptor beta chains sequenced from one sample in a study of T cell repertoires in aging, cancer and after chemotherapy. The template was genomic DNA from peripheral blood, not RNA. A mixed TRB-A/B primer pool amplified rearranged TRB by multiplex touch-down PCR. TCRdb used MiXCR to reprocess the multiplex PCR reads, holding one entry per CDR3 protein. The sample has around 2,800 distinct CDR3 sequences; 25% to 35% are singletons. The sequencing input was blood. The origin of the receptors is a human donor with a solid tumor.

The chain couples TRBV18 to TRBJ1-3; tentatively, D is TRBD1 (6 bases). The CDR3 is 17 residues long. Trimming pared 3 bases from V and 0 bases from J, leaving 15 bases between. The germline V gene has CDR1 KGHSH and CDR2 LQKENI. CDR3: CASSPGTSVRSGNTIYF. CDR3 sequence (DNA): TGTGCCAGCTCACCTGGGACATCCGTCCGCTCTGGAAACACCATATATTTT.

This clonotype is deemed medium-sized. This sequence joins TRBV19 and TRBJ1-1; no reliable D call. CDR1 and CDR2 from the germline V gene are LNHDA and SQIVND (reference sequence). Trimming shortened V by 5 bases and J by 0 bases, and 16 bases separated the two germline ends. This CDR3 has 16 residues. This CDR3 reads CASSPRVGILNTEAFF. DNA of the CDR3: TGTGCCAGTAGTCCCCGTGTGGGGATTTTGAACACTGAAGCTTTCTTT.

This clonotype is labeled large (0.1 to 1%). The genes are TRBV19 and TRBJ2-1; TRBD2 matches at 9 bases. This CDR3 region has 13 residues. Germline trimming cut 4 bases from V and 10 bases from J; bases unmatched to any gene: 5. CDR1 is LNHDA, CDR2 SQIVND, per germline (reference sequence). The CDR3 region has the DNA TGTGCCAGTAGTAGCGGGAGGGCCGGCGAGCAGTTCTTC. This translates into CASSSGRAGEQFF. Based on the CDR3 plus reference TRBV19 and TRBJ2-1, the full variable domain is DGGITQSPKYLFRKEGQNVTLSCEQNLNHDAMYWYRQDPGQGLRLIYYSQIVNDFQKGDIAEGYSVSREKKESFPLTVTSAQKNPTAFYLCASSSGRAGEQFFGPGTRLTVL.

With respect to this clonotype: The missing conserved phenylalanine or tryptophan at the end of this CDR3 makes a read error likely. V and J are TRBV5-6 and TRBJ1-2; D is uncertain. CDR1 is SGHDT and CDR2 is YYEEEE in the germline V gene. The length of the CDR3 is 11 residues. Trimming pared 1 base from V and 7 bases from J, leaving 5 bases between. The CDR3 DNA sequence: TGTGCCAGCAGCTTGCTACGTGGCTACACCTCC. Translated: CASSLLRGYTS.

Notes on this clonotype: Just one base apart from a much larger clone, this may be a read error. This chain joins TRBV6-5 and TRBJ2-4; 8 nucleotides match TRBD1. There are 14 residues in the CDR3. Germline CDR1 MNHEY, CDR2 SVGAGI. The DNA for the CDR3 is TGTGCCAGCAGTTACTCGACAGGGGAAAACATTCAGAACTTC. Translated, it gives CASSYSTGENIQNF.

The genes are TRBV11-1 and TRBJ2-2, with a weak D call TRBD1 (6 bases). Deletions cut 7 bases from V and 0 bases from J, with 12 bases between. This CDR3 spans 15 amino acids. Germline CDR1 and CDR2: SGHAT and FQDESV (reference sequence). CDR3 nucleotides: TGTGCCAGCATAAGACAGGCCTCGAACACCGGGGAGCTGTTTTTT. Translated: CASIRQASNTGELFF.